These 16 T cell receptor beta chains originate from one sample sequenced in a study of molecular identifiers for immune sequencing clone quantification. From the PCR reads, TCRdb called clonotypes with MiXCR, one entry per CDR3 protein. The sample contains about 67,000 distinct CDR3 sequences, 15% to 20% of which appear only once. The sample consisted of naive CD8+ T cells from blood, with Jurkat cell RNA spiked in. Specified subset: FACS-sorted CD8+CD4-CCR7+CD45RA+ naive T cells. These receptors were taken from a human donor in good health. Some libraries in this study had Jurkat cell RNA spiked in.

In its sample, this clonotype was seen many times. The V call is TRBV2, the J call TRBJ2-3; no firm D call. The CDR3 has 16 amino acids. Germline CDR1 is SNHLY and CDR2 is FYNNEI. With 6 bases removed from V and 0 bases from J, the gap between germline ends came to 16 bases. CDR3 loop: CASSHLHTASTDTQYF. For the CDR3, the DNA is TGTGCCAGCAGCCACCTCCATACAGCTAGCACAGATACGCAGTATTTT.

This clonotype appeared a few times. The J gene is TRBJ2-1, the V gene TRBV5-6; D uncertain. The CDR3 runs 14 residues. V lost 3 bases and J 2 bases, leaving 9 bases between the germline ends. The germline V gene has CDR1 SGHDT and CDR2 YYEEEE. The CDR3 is CASSSGEPYNEQFF. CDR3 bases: TGTGCCAGCAGCTCGGGCGAGCCCTACAATGAGCAGTTCTTC.

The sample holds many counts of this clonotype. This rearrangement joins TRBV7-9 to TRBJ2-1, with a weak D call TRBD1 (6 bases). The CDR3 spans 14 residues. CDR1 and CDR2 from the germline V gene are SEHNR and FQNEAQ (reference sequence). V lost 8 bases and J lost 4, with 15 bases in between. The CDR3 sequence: CASYWGPAYNEQFF. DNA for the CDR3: TGTGCCAGCTACTGGGGGCCAGCGTACAATGAGCAGTTCTTC.

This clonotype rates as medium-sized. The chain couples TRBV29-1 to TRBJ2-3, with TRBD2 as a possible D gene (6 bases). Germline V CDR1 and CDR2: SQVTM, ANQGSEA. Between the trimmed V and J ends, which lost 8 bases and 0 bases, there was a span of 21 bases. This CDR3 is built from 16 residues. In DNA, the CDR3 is TGCAGCAGCCCAGGCCGGGGGAGACCTAGCACAGATACGCAGTATTTT. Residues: CSSPGRGRPSTDTQYF.

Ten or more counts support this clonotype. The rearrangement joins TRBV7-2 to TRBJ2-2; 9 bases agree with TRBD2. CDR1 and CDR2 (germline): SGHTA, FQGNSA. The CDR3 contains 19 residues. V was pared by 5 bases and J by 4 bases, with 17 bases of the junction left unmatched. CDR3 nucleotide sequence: TGTGCCAGCAGCCCTCACGACAACTTAGCGGGAGTGGTCACCGGGGAGCTGTTTTTT. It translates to CASSPHDNLAGVVTGELFF.

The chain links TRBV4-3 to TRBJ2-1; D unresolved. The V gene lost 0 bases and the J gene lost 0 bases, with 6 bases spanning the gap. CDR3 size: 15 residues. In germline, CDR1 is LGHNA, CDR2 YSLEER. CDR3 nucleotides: TGCGCCAGCAGCCAAGATCTTGACTCCTACAATGAGCAGTTCTTC. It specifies CASSQDLDSYNEQFF.

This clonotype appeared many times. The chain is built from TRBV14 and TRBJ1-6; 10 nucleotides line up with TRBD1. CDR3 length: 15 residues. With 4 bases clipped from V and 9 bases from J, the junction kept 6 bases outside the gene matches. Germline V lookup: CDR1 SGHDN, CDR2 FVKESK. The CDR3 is CASSLLDRGRSPLHF. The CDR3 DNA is TGTGCCAGCAGCCTACTCGACAGGGGGCGTTCACCCCTCCACTTT.

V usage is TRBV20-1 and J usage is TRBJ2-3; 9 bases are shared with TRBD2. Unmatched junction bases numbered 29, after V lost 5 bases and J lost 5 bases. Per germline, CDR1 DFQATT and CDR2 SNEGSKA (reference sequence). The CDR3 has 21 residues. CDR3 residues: CSARACLESGRPYGQGDTQYF. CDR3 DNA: TGCAGTGCTCGAGCCTGCCTAGAAAGCGGGAGGCCTTACGGGCAGGGAGATACGCAGTATTTT.

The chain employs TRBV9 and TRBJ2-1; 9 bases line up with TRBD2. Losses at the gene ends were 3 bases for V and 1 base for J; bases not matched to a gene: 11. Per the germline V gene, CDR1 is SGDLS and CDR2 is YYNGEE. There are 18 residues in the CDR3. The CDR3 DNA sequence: TGTGCCAGCAGCGGATCAGGATGGCGGGAGGGGTCCTACAATGAGCAGTTCTTC. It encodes CASSGSGWREGSYNEQFF.

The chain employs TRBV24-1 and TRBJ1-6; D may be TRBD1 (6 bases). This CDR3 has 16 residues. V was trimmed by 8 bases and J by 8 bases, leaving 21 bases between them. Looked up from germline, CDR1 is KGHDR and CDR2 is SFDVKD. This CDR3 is CATNKDRSLYHSPLHF. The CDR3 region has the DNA TGTGCCACCAACAAGGACAGAAGCCTTTACCATTCACCCCTCCACTTT.

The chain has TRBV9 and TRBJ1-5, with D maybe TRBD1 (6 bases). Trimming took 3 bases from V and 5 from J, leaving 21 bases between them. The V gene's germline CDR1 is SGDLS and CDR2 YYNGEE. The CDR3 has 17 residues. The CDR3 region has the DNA TGTGCCAGCAGCGAGGGAGCCGGGGGCCGACGGGATCAGCCCCAGCATTTT. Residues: CASSEGAGGRRDQPQHF.

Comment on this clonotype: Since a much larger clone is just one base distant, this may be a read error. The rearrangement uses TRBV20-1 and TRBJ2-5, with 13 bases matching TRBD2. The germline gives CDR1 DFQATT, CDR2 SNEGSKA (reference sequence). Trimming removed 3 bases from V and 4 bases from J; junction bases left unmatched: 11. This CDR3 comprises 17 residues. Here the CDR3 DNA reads TGCAGTGCTAGCGACGGGACTAGCGGGGAAATCCGAGAGACCCAGTACTTC. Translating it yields CSASDGTSGEIRETQYF.

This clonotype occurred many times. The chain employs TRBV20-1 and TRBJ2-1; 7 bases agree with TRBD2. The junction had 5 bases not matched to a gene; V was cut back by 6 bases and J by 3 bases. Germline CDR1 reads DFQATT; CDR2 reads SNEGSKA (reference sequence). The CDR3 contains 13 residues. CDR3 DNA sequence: TGCAGTGCCTGGACTAGGCTCTACAATGAGCAGTTCTTC. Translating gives CSAWTRLYNEQFF.

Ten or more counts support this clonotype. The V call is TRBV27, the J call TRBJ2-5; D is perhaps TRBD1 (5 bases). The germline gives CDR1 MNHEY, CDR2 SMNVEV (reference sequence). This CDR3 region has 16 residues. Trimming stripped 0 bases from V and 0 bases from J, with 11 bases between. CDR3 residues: CASSLSVGANQETQYF. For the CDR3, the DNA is TGTGCCAGCAGTTTATCGGTTGGGGCGAACCAAGAGACCCAGTACTTC.

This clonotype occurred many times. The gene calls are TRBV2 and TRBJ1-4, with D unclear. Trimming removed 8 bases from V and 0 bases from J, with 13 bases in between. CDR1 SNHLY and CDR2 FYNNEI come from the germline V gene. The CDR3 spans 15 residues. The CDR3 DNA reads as TGTGCCAGCTATATCGATCGCGCAACTAATGAAAAACTGTTTTTT. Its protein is CASYIDRATNEKLFF.

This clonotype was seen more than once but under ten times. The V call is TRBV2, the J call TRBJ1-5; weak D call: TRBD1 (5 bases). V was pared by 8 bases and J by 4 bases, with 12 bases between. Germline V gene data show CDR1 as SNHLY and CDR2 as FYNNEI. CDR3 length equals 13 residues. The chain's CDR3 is CASSIRGNQPQHF. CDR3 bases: TGTGCCAGCTCAATTCGGGGGAATCAGCCCCAGCATTTT. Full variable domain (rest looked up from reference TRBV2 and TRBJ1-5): EPEVTQTPSHQVTQMGQEVILRCVPISNHLYFYWYRQILGQKVEFLVSFYNNEISEKSEIFDDQFSVERPDGSNFTLKIRSTKLEDSAMYFCASSIRGNQPQHFGDGTRLSIL.